The T cell receptor (beta chain) described here comes from a study of CD8+ T cells in alopecia areata. Study as a whole: The protocol delivered tofacitinib for 6 to 18 months, then withdrew it for 6 months. Study-level points and caveats: Sequences from scalp samples also cover resident alphabeta T cells of normal skin. Higher clonality and more expanded CD8+ clones appeared in lesional than normal scalp.

TCR sequencing used cDNA made by reverse transcription of extracted RNA. Sequencing was performed with immunoSEQ multiplex PCR; in TCRdb, only in-frame clones are kept and a portion is missing. The data show about 190,000 clones, around 60% seen once. Germline trimming cut 5 bases from V and 0 bases from J; bases unmatched to any gene: 3. The CDR3 has 13 residues. Germline loops: CDR1 SQVTM, CDR2 ANQGSEA. Indicated treatment: oral pan-JAK inhibitor, 5-10 mg twice daily. Concerning this clone itself: Its antigen is undetermined.

The sequencing here drew on CD4+ T cells sorted from blood, taken at week 4, from a patient treated with tofacitinib. The chain links TRBV29-1 to TRBJ2-7; 8 bases line up with TRBD1. The TCR comes from a human donor with alopecia areata. DNA for the CDR3: TGCAGCGTTAAGGACAGGGCCTCCTACGAGCAGTACTTC. Its translation: CSVKDRASYEQYF.